Listed here are 10 T cell receptor beta chains from one sample, sequenced in a study of cytomegalovirus exposure and HLA in healthy donors. Sequencing was performed with immunoSEQ multiplex PCR; in TCRdb, only in-frame clones are kept and a portion is missing. The sample contains roughly 120,000 clones, just under 95% of which appear only once. Input material: PBMCs. These receptors were obtained from a woman younger than 35 in good health and CMV-seronegative.

The chain combines TRBV7-2 with TRBJ1-1; D call uncertain. Germline V gene lookup returns CDR1 SGHTA and CDR2 FQGNSA. V was trimmed by 0 bases and J by 3 bases, leaving 8 bases between them. This CDR3 is built from 14 residues. CDR3 in amino acids: CASSLAGYHTEAFF. DNA for the CDR3: TGTGCCAGCAGCTTAGCCGGTTATCACACTGAAGCTTTCTTT.

The gene calls are TRBV5-5 and TRBJ1-2; the D is unclear. Trimming took off 6 bases at V and 2 bases at J, with 17 bases between the two ends. Germline CDR1 SGHKS, CDR2 YYEKEE (reference sequence). The CDR3 spans 15 residues. CDR3 in amino acids: CASTTTTYNNYGYTF. The CDR3 bases are TGTGCCAGCACCACTACGACTTACAACAACTATGGCTACACCTTC.

This clone was counted a single time. The chain uses TRBV7-9 and TRBJ2-2; 8 bases fit TRBD2. The junction had 7 bases not matched to a gene; V was cut back by 8 bases and J by 5 bases. Per the germline V gene, CDR1 is SEHNR and CDR2 is FQNEAQ (reference sequence). This CDR3 has 14 amino acids. The CDR3 loop reads CASRSGARTGELFF. CDR3 sequence (DNA): TGTGCCAGCCGTAGCGGGGCGAGGACCGGGGAGCTGTTTTTT.

The chain employs TRBV5-4 and TRBJ2-1; 8 nucleotides line up with TRBD1. The germline CDR1 and CDR2 sequences are SGHNT and YYREEE (reference sequence). The CDR3 runs 16 residues. V gave up 0 bases and J gave up 2 bases; unmatched junction bases: 4. CDR3 loop: CASSLVDRGPYNEQFF. In nucleotides, the CDR3 is TGTGCCAGCAGCTTGGTAGACAGGGGTCCCTACAATGAGCAGTTCTTC.

This rearrangement joins TRBV28 to TRBJ2-1, with 13 bases matching TRBD2. The V gene's germline CDR1 is MDHEN and CDR2 SYDVKM. Trimming at V came to 8 bases and at J to 0 bases, leaving 7 bases not matched to a gene. This CDR3 contains 17 residues. The chain's CDR3 is CASLGLAGASSYNEQFF. CDR3 sequence (DNA): TGTGCCAGCCTTGGACTAGCGGGGGCTAGCTCCTACAATGAGCAGTTCTTC.

The chain combines TRBV28 with TRBJ1-2; TRBD1 matches 9 bases. V was pared by 6 bases and J by 4 bases, with 12 bases of the junction left unmatched. Germline CDR1 reads MDHEN; CDR2 reads SYDVKM. The CDR3 sequence is 16 residues long. CDR3 nucleotide sequence: TGTGCCAGCAGCCCCACCGGGACAGGGACCCGCTATGGCTACACCTTC. Translated: CASSPTGTGTRYGYTF.

The V gene is TRBV2, the J gene TRBJ2-5; tentatively, D is TRBD2 (6 bases). Germline V gene lookup returns CDR1 SNHLY and CDR2 FYNNEI. This CDR3 spans 12 amino acids. V was clipped by 6 bases and J by 5 bases, with 10 bases between them. Here the CDR3 reads CASRGTLETQYF. CDR3 coding DNA: TGTGCCAGCAGAGGGACTTTGGAGACCCAGTACTTC.

This sequence joins TRBV12-5 and TRBJ2-2, with 9 bases that match TRBD1. Germline loops: CDR1 LGHNT, CDR2 FRNRAP. The V and J ends lost 1 base and 4 bases, in that order; junction bases with no gene match: 7. This CDR3 is built from 17 residues. This CDR3 reads CASGLGSTGGITGELFF. CDR3 coding DNA: TGTGCTAGTGGTTTGGGATCGACAGGGGGAATCACCGGGGAGCTGTTTTTT.

The chain has TRBV7-8 and TRBJ1-2; maybe TRBD1 (5 bases). The V end lost 1 base, the J end lost 8 bases, and 5 bases lay between the germline ends. Germline V lookup: CDR1 SGHVS, CDR2 FQNEAQ. The CDR3 is 11 amino acids. CDR3 coding DNA: TGTGCCAGCAGCTTAGGGACAGGCTACACCTTC. Protein product: CASSLGTGYTF.

The V gene is TRBV21-1, the J gene TRBJ2-7; TRBD1, the D gene given by the table, was not confirmed from the DNA. TRBV21-1 is a pseudogene segment. This CDR3 comprises 15 residues. The CDR3 protein is CASSDRGVRGLEQYF. CDR3 DNA: TGTGCCAGCAGCGATCGAGGGGTCAGGGGGCTCGAGCAGTACTTC.